Below are 14 T cell receptor beta chains sequenced from a single sample in a study of cytomegalovirus exposure and HLA in healthy donors. Sequencing used immunoSEQ multiplex PCR; TCRdb keeps in-frame clones, though not all of them. The sample has fewer than 200,000 clones, about 89% seen once. Sequencing input: PBMCs. These TCRs come from a woman under 30 in good health and CMV-seropositive.

This clone has a handful of counts. This chain connects TRBV6-1 to TRBJ2-2; D is unclear. The V gene's germline CDR1 is MNHNS and CDR2 SASEGT. Trimming stripped 5 bases from V and 0 bases from J, with 7 bases between. The CDR3 sequence is 14 residues long. This CDR3 reads CASSWQANTGELFF. In nucleotides, the CDR3 is TGTGCCAGCAGTTGGCAGGCGAACACCGGGGAGCTGTTTTTT.

The chain employs TRBV11-2 and TRBJ1-4; TRBD1 agrees at 11 bases. V trimming: 5 bases; J trimming: 8 bases; junction bases outside the gene matches: 16. Germline-derived CDR1 and CDR2 are SGHAT and FQNNGV. This CDR3 comprises 18 residues. The CDR3 sequence: CASSTGQGAQFEDEKLFF. CDR3 bases: TGTGCCAGCAGCACCGGACAGGGGGCCCAATTCGAGGACGAAAAACTGTTTTTT. The full variable domain, in which reference TRBV11-2 and TRBJ1-4 provide the parts outside the CDR3, is EAGVAQSPRYKIIEKRQSVAFWCNPISGHATLYWYQQILGQGPKLLIQFQNNGVVDDSQLPKDRFSAERLKGVDSTLKIQPAKLEDSAVYLCASSTGQGAQFEDEKLFFGSGTQLSVL.

This sequence joins TRBV4-2 and TRBJ1-2, with unresolved D. This CDR3 spans 13 amino acids. V shed 0 bases and J shed 6 bases, with 8 bases lying between them. Germline assignment: CDR1 LGHNA and CDR2 YNFKEQ. The CDR3 DNA reads as TGTGCCAGCAGCCAAGATCAATCGGATGGCTACACCTTC. The encoded protein is CASSQDQSDGYTF.

This rearrangement joins TRBV27 to TRBJ2-1; 7 bases fit TRBD2. Trimming took 2 bases from V and 5 from J; bases not matched to a gene: 12. The CDR3 spans 17 residues. The germline CDR1 and CDR2 sequences are MNHEY and SMNVEV (reference sequence). Written as DNA, the CDR3 is TGTGCCAGCAGTTTAAGGGAGGGCCAAAACCCAAACAATGAGCAGTTCTTC. This translates into CASSLREGQNPNNEQFF.

V and J are TRBV9 and TRBJ2-7; TRBD1 matches 8 bases. The J segment lost 9 bases and the V segment lost 0 bases, leaving 11 bases of the junction unmatched. The CDR3 contains 15 residues. Germline V gene lookup returns CDR1 SGDLS and CDR2 YYNGEE. The chain's CDR3 is CASSVGWTGSTGQYF. CDR3 bases: TGTGCCAGCAGCGTAGGTTGGACAGGGTCTACGGGGCAGTACTTC.

This clone was counted between two and nine times. The junction does not match germline at one end; this may be a read error. CDR3 sequence: CASREETGRRYYEQYF. CDR3 nucleotide sequence: TGTGCCAGCAGGGAAGAAACAGGGCGGAGATACTACGAGCAGTACTTC. The genes are TRBV2 and TRBJ2-7, with D possibly TRBD1 on 6 matching bases. The CDR3 is 16 amino acids. Per the germline V gene, CDR1 is SNHLY and CDR2 is FYNNEI.

This rearrangement joins TRBV5-1 to TRBJ2-5, with 10 bases that match TRBD2. Germline trimming cut 4 bases from V and 3 bases from J; bases unmatched to any gene: 6. The CDR3 sequence is 15 residues long. Germline CDR1 reads SGHRS; CDR2 reads YFSETQ. The CDR3: CASSPTAGGKETQYF. Written as DNA, the CDR3 is TGCGCCAGCAGCCCTACAGCGGGGGGGAAAGAGACCCAGTACTTC.

This chain uses TRBV15 with TRBJ2-7; TRBD2 might be the D (5 bases). Per germline, CDR1 LNHNV and CDR2 YYDKDF (reference sequence). The germline V and J ends were trimmed by 0 bases and 3 bases, with 18 bases remaining between them. CDR3 length: 17 amino acids. Here the CDR3 DNA reads TGTGCCACCAGCAGAGATCGGTATCGAGGGCAGATCTACGAGCAGTACTTC. It yields the protein CATSRDRYRGQIYEQYF.

The rearrangement links TRBV6-1 to TRBJ2-1, with 9 bases fitting TRBD1. Trimming cost V 2 bases and J 1 base; bases outside gene matches: 12. The CDR3 consists of 19 residues. Per the germline V gene, CDR1 is MNHNS and CDR2 is SASEGT. The CDR3, as DNA: TGTGCCAGCAGTGAATTGGGACAGGGTTTGTTGCGGTCCTACAATGAGCAGTTCTTC. It specifies CASSELGQGLLRSYNEQFF.

The chain employs TRBV7-9 and TRBJ1-2; perhaps TRBD1 as D (6 bases). Trimming cost V 0 bases and J 6 bases, with 14 bases left between them. CDR3 length: 15 amino acids. Germline CDR1 SEHNR, CDR2 FQNEAQ (reference sequence). As DNA, the CDR3 is TGTGCCAGCAGCTTAGCCCCTACAGGGACCAATGGCTACACCTTC. Translation gives CASSLAPTGTNGYTF.

The rearrangement joins TRBV27 to TRBJ2-7; possibly TRBD2 for D (6 bases). The germline V and J ends were trimmed by 2 bases and 2 bases, with 13 bases remaining between them. The CDR3 sequence is 15 residues long. The V gene's germline CDR1 is MNHEY and CDR2 SMNVEV (reference sequence). The CDR3 reads CASSLRGSGTYEQYF. In DNA form, the CDR3 reads TGTGCCAGCAGTTTACGGGGGTCCGGGACCTACGAGCAGTACTTC.

The chain has TRBV7-9 and TRBJ2-3; no clear D gene. The CDR3 consists of 12 residues. Germline CDR1 reads SEHNR; CDR2 reads FQNEAQ (reference sequence). The ends were cut back, 5 bases at V and 4 bases at J, with 7 bases in the middle. The CDR3 here is CASSPPADTQYF. The CDR3 nucleotides read TGTGCCAGCAGCCCCCCTGCAGATACGCAGTATTTT.

The chain uses TRBV15 and TRBJ1-1, with 7 bases fitting TRBD1. From germline, CDR1 is LNHNV and CDR2 YYDKDF (reference sequence). The CDR3 is 16 residues long. V shed 4 bases and J 5 bases; nucleotides not matched to a gene: 13. CDR3 protein: CATSKDPQQGMTEAFF. The CDR3, as DNA: TGTGCCACCAGCAAAGACCCCCAACAGGGGATGACTGAAGCTTTCTTT.

The DNA of the CDR3 is TGTGCCAGCAGCTTGGGAGGCTCCTCCTACGAGCAGTACTTC. Amino acid sequence: CASSLGGSSYEQYF. The V gene is TRBV5-6, the J gene TRBJ2-7; D not certain. Trimming pared 0 bases from V and 0 bases from J, leaving 7 bases between. Germline V CDR1 and CDR2: SGHDT, YYEEEE. The CDR3 runs 14 residues.